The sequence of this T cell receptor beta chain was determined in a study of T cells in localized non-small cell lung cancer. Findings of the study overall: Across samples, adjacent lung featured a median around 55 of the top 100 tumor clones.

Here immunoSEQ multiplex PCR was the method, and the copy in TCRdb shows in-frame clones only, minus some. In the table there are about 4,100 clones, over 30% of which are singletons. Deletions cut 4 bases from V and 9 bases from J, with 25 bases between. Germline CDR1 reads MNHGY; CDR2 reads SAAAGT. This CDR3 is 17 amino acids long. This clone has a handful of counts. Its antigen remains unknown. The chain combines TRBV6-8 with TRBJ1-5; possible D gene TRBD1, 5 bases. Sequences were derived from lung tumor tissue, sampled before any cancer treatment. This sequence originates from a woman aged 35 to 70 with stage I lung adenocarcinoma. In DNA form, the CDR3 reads TGTGCCAGCAGTTTATTATCGGGACTAGGCGCGGTGGGGCCCCAGCATTTT. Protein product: CASSLLSGLGAVGPQHF.